Listed below are T cell receptor beta chains from one sample, sequenced in a study of cytomegalovirus exposure and HLA in healthy donors. Clones were read by immunoSEQ multiplex PCR, and TCRdb kept only the in-frame ones, dropping some. The sample records about 180,000 clones, 85% to 90% being singletons. Sequenced sample: PBMCs. These TCRs come from a woman in her 30s in good health and CMV-seronegative. The CDR3 runs from the conserved cysteine through the conserved F or W. A D gene is named only where the DNA matches it firmly. Expanded clones get a size class; other rows say once, few or many, or leave the size out.

len	d_gene	v_gene	abundance	j_gene	CDR3aa	CDR3nt
13	.	TRBV10-2	.	TRBJ2-5	CASSVAGWETQYF	TGCGCCAGCAGTGTGGCGGGGTGGGAGACCCAGTACTTC
15	.	TRBV9	.	TRBJ2-3	CASSVVGGRTDTQYF	TGTGCCAGCAGCGTAGTGGGGGGACGCACAGATACGCAGTATTTT
16	TRBD1	TRBV5-6	.	TRBJ1-1	CASSPGTGDWSTEAFF	TGTGCCAGCAGTCCCGGGACAGGGGATTGGAGCACTGAAGCTTTCTTT
18	.	TRBV4-1	once	TRBJ1-1	CASSPRRLRASMNTEAFF	TGCGCCAGCAGCCCCCGGAGACTAAGGGCCTCGATGAACACTGAAGCTTTCTTT
13	.	TRBV30	once	TRBJ1-1	CAWGHTWNTEAFF	TGTGCCTGGGGACACACCTGGAACACTGAAGCTTTCTTT
14	.	TRBV27	.	TRBJ1-1	CASRPLEANTEAFF	TGTGCCAGCAGACCCCTCGAGGCAAACACTGAAGCTTTCTTT
16	.	TRBV11-2	.	TRBJ1-2	CASRQNKGGRYYGYTF	TGTGCCAGCAGACAAAACAAAGGAGGCCGGTACTATGGCTACACCTTC
15	.	TRBV15	few	TRBJ1-5	CATSRDTGMLRPQHF	TGTGCCACCAGCAGAGACACAGGGATGCTACGGCCCCAGCATTTT
18	TRBD1	TRBV30	.	TRBJ1-6	CAWSVGGTDLFYNSPLHF	TGTGCCTGGAGTGTAGGCGGGACAGACCTTTTCTATAATTCACCCCTCCACTTT
14	.	TRBV6-1	few	TRBJ2-1	CASNRESSYNEQFF	TGTGCCAGCAACAGGGAAAGTTCCTACAATGAGCAGTTCTTC
14	TRBD1	TRBV7-8	.	TRBJ2-7	CASSLGTGTYEQYF	TGTGCCAGCAGCCTGGGGACAGGAACCTACGAGCAGTACTTC